These 23 T cell receptor beta chains were all obtained from the same sample, sequenced in a study of T-cell memory formation after mild COVID-19. MiXCR was run by TCRdb on the 5' RACE reads, yielding one entry per CDR3 protein. The repertoire holds a few hundred thousand distinct CDR3 sequences, with around a fifth as singletons. Sequenced: PBMCs or a T cell subset sorted from them (not recorded which). All receptors derive from an adult woman who had mild COVID-19 (a few samples of this study predate the infection). Cell type and time point are not known.

The chain employs TRBV15 and TRBJ2-1; 10 nucleotides agree with TRBD1. From germline, CDR1 is LNHNV and CDR2 YYDKDF (reference sequence). The V and J ends lost 6 bases and 8 bases, in that order; junction bases with no gene match: 7. This CDR3 has 14 residues. CDR3 amino acids: CATSRQGAGDEQFF. CDR3 nucleotides: TGTGCCACCAGTAGACAGGGGGCGGGCGATGAGCAGTTCTTC.

The V and J genes are TRBV12-5 and TRBJ1-2; possible D gene TRBD1, 5 bases. V was cut by 1 base and J by 8 bases, with 17 bases left in between. Per the germline V gene, CDR1 is LGHNT and CDR2 is FRNRAP. The CDR3 runs 15 residues. The CDR3 loop is CASGLDPKGNDGYTF. The CDR3 region has the DNA TGTGCTAGTGGTTTGGACCCCAAGGGGAACGACGGCTACACCTTC. The full variable domain, completed using reference TRBV12-5 and TRBJ1-2, is DARVTQTPRHKVTEMGQEVTMRCQPILGHNTVFWYRQTMMQGLELLAYFRNRAPLDDSGMPKDRFSAEMPDATLATLKIQPSEPRDSAVYFCASGLDPKGNDGYTFGSGTRLTVV.

This sequence joins TRBV20-1 and TRBJ2-3; D is uncertain. CDR3 length equals 12 residues. V lost 3 bases to trimming and J lost 1 base, with 5 bases between them. Per germline, CDR1 DFQATT and CDR2 SNEGSKA (reference sequence). The DNA for the CDR3 is TGCAGTGCTAGCCCGGGCACAGATACGCAGTATTTT. Translated, it gives CSASPGTDTQYF.

The chain carries TRBV12-3 or TRBV12-4 and TRBJ2-3, with 11 bases identical to TRBD1. This CDR3 has 17 amino acids. J gave up 3 bases and V 6 bases, and 11 bases lay outside the gene matches. The CDR3: CASSYGQGAHVTDTQYF. DNA for the CDR3: TGTGCCAGCAGCTACGGACAGGGGGCCCATGTTACAGATACGCAGTATTTT.

This clonotype was picked up a small number of times. The genes are TRBV7-9 and TRBJ2-1; 13 bases are a match to TRBD2. The CDR3 contains 20 residues. After removal of 3 bases from V and 5 bases from J, the junction contained 16 bases not matched to a gene. From germline, CDR1 is SEHNR and CDR2 FQNEAQ (reference sequence). In nucleotides, the CDR3 is TGTGCCAGCAGCTTCCCCGTCGTGCTGACTAGCGGGAGGTGGGACAATGAGCAGTTCTTC. This sequence encodes CASSFPVVLTSGRWDNEQFF. The whole variable domain, filled in from reference TRBV7-9 and TRBJ2-1, reads DTGVSQNPRHKITKRGQNVTFRCDPISEHNRLYWYRQTLGQGPEFLTYFQNEAQLEKSRLLSDRFSAERPKGSFSTLEIQRTEQGDSAMYLCASSFPVVLTSGRWDNEQFFGPGTRLTVL.

V and J are TRBV29-1 and TRBJ2-3, with 10 bases matching TRBD1. Trimming removed 7 bases from V and 2 bases from J; junction bases left unmatched: 15. Germline V gene data show CDR1 as SQVTM and CDR2 as ANQGSEA. CDR3 size: 17 residues. For the CDR3, the DNA is TGCAGCGCCTCCGGGACAGGGGATTTTTGGGACACAGATACGCAGTATTTT. Its translation: CSASGTGDFWDTDTQYF.

This clonotype was seen at least ten times. The chain joins TRBV7-2 to TRBJ2-3; possibly TRBD2 for D (7 bases). CDR1 and CDR2 (germline): SGHTA, FQGNSA. The CDR3 covers 15 residues. V lost 4 bases to trimming and J lost 7 bases, with 18 bases between them. The chain's CDR3 is CASSSLLGGANTQYF. The CDR3 DNA reads TGTGCCAGCAGCTCCCTCCTGGGGGGGGCAAATACGCAGTATTTT. Full variable domain (missing parts from reference TRBV7-2 and TRBJ2-3): GAGVSQSPSNKVTEKGKDVELRCDPISGHTALYWYRQSLGQGLEFLIYFQGNSAPDKSGLPSDRFSAERTGGSVSTLTIQRTQQEDSAVYLCASSSLLGGANTQYFGPGTRLTVL.

This chain uses TRBV4-2 with TRBJ2-1, with D possibly called TRBD1 or TRBD2 (5 bases each). The CDR3 totals 16 residues. The germline V gene encodes CDR1 LGHNA and CDR2 YNFKEQ. Trimming took off 0 bases at V and 6 bases at J, with 15 bases between the two ends. The CDR3 bases are TGTGCCAGCAGCCAAGAGGGGGAACTTCGTCCCAATGAGCAGTTCTTC. Its translation is CASSQEGELRPNEQFF.

This clonotype was found many times. The chain links TRBV6-2 or TRBV6-3 to TRBJ2-2, with a possible D match to TRBD1 (5 bases). Germline CDR1 reads MNHEY; CDR2 reads SVGEGT. V was cut by 5 bases and J by 0 bases, with 10 bases left in between. CDR3 length: 15 amino acids. DNA for the CDR3: TGTGCCAGCAGTCGGACACCCGCGAACACCGGGGAGCTGTTTTTT. Translated, it gives CASSRTPANTGELFF.

This clonotype has a handful of counts. This sequence joins TRBV19 and TRBJ2-3; D is perhaps TRBD1 (6 bases). The germline CDR1 and CDR2 sequences are LNHDA and SQIVND (reference sequence). Trimming cost V 4 bases and J 3 bases, with 8 bases left between them. The CDR3 covers 13 residues. The CDR3 DNA follows: TGTGCCAGTAGTACTCAGGGGACAGATACGCAGTATTTT. Its translation: CASSTQGTDTQYF.

The CDR3 DNA sequence: TGTGCCAGCAGCCAGGGGGGGAAGACTGAAGCTTTCTTT. Translation gives CASSQGGKTEAFF. The chain combines TRBV3-1 with TRBJ1-1, with D tentatively TRBD1 (5 bases). The germline V and J ends were trimmed by 3 bases and 5 bases, with 10 bases remaining between them. Germline loops: CDR1 LGHDT, CDR2 YNNKEL (reference sequence). This CDR3 region has 13 residues.

This clonotype has a count of ten or more. The V gene is TRBV7-2, the J gene TRBJ2-7; the match to TRBD2 covers 12 bases. V was pared by 5 bases and J by 5 bases, with 4 bases of the junction left unmatched. The length of the CDR3 is 14 residues. Per the germline V gene, CDR1 is SGHTA and CDR2 is FQGNSA. Written as DNA, the CDR3 is TGTGCCAGCAGCCAACTAGCGGGAGGCCACGAGCAGTACTTC. It yields the protein CASSQLAGGHEQYF.

This clonotype was counted a few times. The genes are TRBV27 and TRBJ1-2, with D unresolved. This CDR3 comprises 14 residues. Trimming removed 6 bases from V and 0 bases from J, with 11 bases in between. Germline V gene lookup returns CDR1 MNHEY and CDR2 SMNVEV (reference sequence). CDR3 bases: TGTGCCAGCAGCACGGACCCAGCTAACTATGGCTACACCTTC. This sequence encodes CASSTDPANYGYTF.

The sample holds a few counts of this clonotype. The chain employs TRBV24-1 and TRBJ2-3, with 8 bases identical to TRBD2. Per the germline V gene, CDR1 is KGHDR and CDR2 is SFDVKD. This CDR3 has 16 amino acids. The junction had 9 bases not matched to a gene; V was cut back by 4 bases and J by 4 bases. CDR3 residues: CATSDTPGLVSDTQYF. In DNA form, the CDR3 reads TGTGCCACCAGTGACACCCCGGGACTAGTGTCAGATACGCAGTATTTT.

V gene TRBV12-3 or TRBV12-4 combines with J gene TRBJ2-2; D call uncertain. The CDR3 runs to 14 residues. Trimming shortened V by 2 bases and J by 3 bases, and 7 bases separated the two germline ends. The DNA of the CDR3 is TGTGCCAGCAGTTTAAAACACTACACCGGGGAGCTGTTTTTT. Its protein is CASSLKHYTGELFF.

This clonotype was picked up many times. The junction departs from germline at one end; a sequencing error may be responsible. This rearrangement joins TRBV3-1 to TRBJ1-2; D gene ambiguous. Germline V gene sequence: CDR1 LGHDT, CDR2 YNNKEL (reference sequence). CDR3 size: 14 residues. The DNA of the CDR3 is TGCGCCAGCAGCCAGGCCGGGTCAAACTATGGCTACACCTTC. Protein: CASSQAGSNYGYTF.

The genes are TRBV25-1 and TRBJ1-1, with 8 bases fitting TRBD1. V dropped 6 bases and J dropped 5; count of bases not matched to a gene: 5. Germline CDR1 and CDR2: MGHDK and SYGVNS. The CDR3 loop spans 13 amino acids. CDR3 region: CASRHRGVTEAFF. CDR3 DNA sequence: TGTGCCAGCAGACACAGGGGGGTGACTGAAGCTTTCTTT.

This clonotype was detected many times. The V call is TRBV5-1, the J call TRBJ2-2; D may be TRBD2 (7 bases). V lost 9 bases, J lost 4 bases, and 19 bases lay in between. Germline CDR1 and CDR2: SGHRS and YFSETQ. The CDR3 spans 15 residues. In DNA form, the CDR3 reads TGCGCCACCCTTCCGGGGGGCGATAGCACCGGGGAGCTGTTTTTT. Its translation is CATLPGGDSTGELFF.

Here the CDR3 reads CASSFQGSQPQHF. CDR3 in DNA: TGCGCCAGCAGCTTCCAGGGGAGTCAGCCCCAGCATTTT. V usage is TRBV5-1 and J usage is TRBJ1-5; the D gene is possibly TRBD1 (6 bases). From germline, CDR1 is SGHRS and CDR2 YFSETQ. V gave up 2 bases and J gave up 6 bases, with 9 bases separating them. The CDR3 sequence is 13 residues long. The whole variable domain, filled in from reference TRBV5-1 and TRBJ1-5, reads KAGVTQTPRYLIKTRGQQVTLSCSPISGHRSVSWYQQTPGQGLQFLFEYFSETQRNKGNFPGRFSGRQFSNSRSEMNVSTLELGDSALYLCASSFQGSQPQHFGDGTRLSIL.

This clonotype was observed a handful of times. The chain couples TRBV6-5 to TRBJ2-7; 11 nucleotides match TRBD2. CDR3 length: 17 residues. From germline, CDR1 is MNHEY and CDR2 SVGAGI. The ends lost 4 bases at V and 2 bases at J; junction bases unmatched: 10. This chain's CDR3 is CASSSTSSGGSPYEQYF. CDR3 nucleotides: TGTGCCAGCAGTTCCACCTCTAGCGGGGGGTCCCCCTACGAGCAGTACTTC.

There are many counts of this clonotype. V is TRBV20-1 and J is TRBJ2-1, with 9 bases matching TRBD1. The V gene's germline CDR1 is DFQATT and CDR2 SNEGSKA (reference sequence). This CDR3 comprises 14 residues. J lost 12 bases, V lost 2 bases, and 11 bases had no gene match. In DNA, the CDR3 is TGCAGTGCTAGAAGCGGGACAGGGAATATGGGGCAGTTCTTC. This gives the protein CSARSGTGNMGQFF.

CDR3 in amino acids: CASSLVGLAGGPGEQFF. The CDR3, as DNA: TGTGCCAGCAGCTTAGTCGGACTAGCGGGAGGGCCGGGGGAGCAGTTCTTC. The V call is TRBV7-2, the J call TRBJ2-1; 15 positions match TRBD2. The germline V gene has CDR1 SGHTA and CDR2 FQGNSA. The CDR3 spans 17 residues. V was clipped by 1 base and J by 10 bases; unmatched bases: 8.

This clonotype was observed many times. The chain uses TRBV5-6 and TRBJ2-2, with D unclear. CDR3 size: 13 residues. Per germline, CDR1 SGHDT and CDR2 YYEEEE. Trimming stripped 0 bases from V and 4 bases from J, with 4 bases between. The DNA for the CDR3 is TGTGCCAGCAGCTTGGTCCTCACCGGGGAGCTGTTTTTT. This codes for CASSLVLTGELFF.